This TCR beta chain was observed in a study of immune evolution from preneoplasia to lung adenocarcinoma. H&E slides confirmed each diagnosis, reviewed by two pathologists independently. Germline-derived CDR1 and CDR2 are ENHRY and SYGVKD. This CDR3 region has 14 residues. Unmatched junction bases numbered 8, after V lost 4 bases and J lost 8 bases. Sequenced by immunoSEQ multiplex PCR; TCRdb stores in-frame clones only, minus some. In the table there are some 2,800 clones, 70% to 85% of which are singletons. Broader study findings: From normal lung to invasive adenocarcinoma, top clone frequencies appeared to decrease. Later-stage lesions seemingly showed higher T cell density and diversity than normal lung.

Only one count was recorded for this clone. Antigen unknown. The J gene is TRBJ2-1, the V gene TRBV10-3; TRBD1 matches 7 bases. The sequence was collected from a person aged 65 to 79 with lung adenocarcinoma. Sequences were obtained from FFPE atypical adenomatous hyperplasia tissue from the lung. The subset: atypical adenomatous hyperplasia (AAH), lung preneoplasia. As DNA, the CDR3 is TGTGCCATCAGTGCAGAGACAGGGTGGGATGAGCAGTTCTTC. It is translated as CAISAETGWDEQFF.